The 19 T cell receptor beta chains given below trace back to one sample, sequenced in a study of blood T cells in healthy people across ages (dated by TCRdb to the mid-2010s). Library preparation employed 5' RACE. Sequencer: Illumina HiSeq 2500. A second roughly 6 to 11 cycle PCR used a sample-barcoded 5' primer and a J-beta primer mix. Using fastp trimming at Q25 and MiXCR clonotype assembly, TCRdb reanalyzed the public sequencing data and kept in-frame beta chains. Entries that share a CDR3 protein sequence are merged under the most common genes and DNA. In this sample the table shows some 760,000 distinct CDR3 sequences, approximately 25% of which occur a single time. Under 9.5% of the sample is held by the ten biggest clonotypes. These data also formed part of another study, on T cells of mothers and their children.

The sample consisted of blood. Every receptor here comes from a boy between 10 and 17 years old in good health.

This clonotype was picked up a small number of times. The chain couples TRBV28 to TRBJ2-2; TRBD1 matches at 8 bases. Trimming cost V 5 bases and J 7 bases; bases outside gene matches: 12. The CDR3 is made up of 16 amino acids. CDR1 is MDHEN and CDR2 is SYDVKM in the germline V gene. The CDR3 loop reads CASSPLPQGAGGELFF. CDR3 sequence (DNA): TGTGCCAGCAGTCCACTTCCTCAGGGGGCCGGCGGGGAGCTGTTTTTT.

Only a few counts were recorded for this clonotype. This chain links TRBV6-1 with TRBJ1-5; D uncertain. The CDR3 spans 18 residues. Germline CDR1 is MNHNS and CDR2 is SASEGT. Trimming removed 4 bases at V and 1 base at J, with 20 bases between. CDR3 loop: CASSGGVGRGLSNQPQHF. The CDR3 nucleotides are TGTGCCAGCAGTGGTGGCGTTGGACGGGGTTTAAGCAATCAGCCCCAGCATTTT.

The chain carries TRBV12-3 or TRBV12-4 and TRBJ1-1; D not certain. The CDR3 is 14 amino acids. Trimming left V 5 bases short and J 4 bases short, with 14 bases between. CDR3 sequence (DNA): TGTGCCAGCAGTCCACACCCAGAGGGCACTGAAGCTTTCTTT. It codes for CASSPHPEGTEAFF.

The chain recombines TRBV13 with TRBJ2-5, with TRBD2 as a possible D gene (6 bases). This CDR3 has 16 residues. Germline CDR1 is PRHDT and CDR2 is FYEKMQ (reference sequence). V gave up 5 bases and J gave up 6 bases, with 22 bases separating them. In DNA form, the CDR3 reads TGTGCCAGCAGCCCAATCGGCGGGATCGGGTATAAGACCCAGTACTTC. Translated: CASSPIGGIGYKTQYF.

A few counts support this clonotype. CDR3 sequence (DNA): TGCAGCCCCAGGGGCCCCGGGGATACGCAGTATTTT. Amino acid sequence: CSPRGPGDTQYF. The rearrangement uses TRBV29-1 and TRBJ2-3; D is perhaps TRBD1 (6 bases). The V end was cut by 8 bases, the J end by 6 bases, with 15 bases between. The CDR3 totals 12 residues. Germline CDR1 reads SQVTM; CDR2 reads ANQGSEA.

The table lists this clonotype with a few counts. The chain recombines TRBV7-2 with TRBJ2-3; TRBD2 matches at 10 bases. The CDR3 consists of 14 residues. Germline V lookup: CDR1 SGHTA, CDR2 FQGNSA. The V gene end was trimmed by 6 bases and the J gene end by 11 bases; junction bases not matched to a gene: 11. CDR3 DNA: TGTGCCAGCAGTCCTAGCGGGAGCGGTGATGGGCAGTATTTT. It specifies CASSPSGSGDGQYF.

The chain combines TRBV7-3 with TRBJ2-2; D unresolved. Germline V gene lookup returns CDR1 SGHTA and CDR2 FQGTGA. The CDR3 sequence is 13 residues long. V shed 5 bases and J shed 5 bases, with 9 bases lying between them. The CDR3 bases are TGTGCCAGCAGCCGGATTGATACCGGGGAGCTGTTTTTT. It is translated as CASSRIDTGELFF.

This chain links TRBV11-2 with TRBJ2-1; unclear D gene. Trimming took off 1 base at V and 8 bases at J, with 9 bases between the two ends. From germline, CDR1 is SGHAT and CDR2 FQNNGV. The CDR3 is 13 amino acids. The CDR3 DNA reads TGTGCCAGCAGCTTAGGCGCCGGCGATGAGCAGTTCTTC. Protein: CASSLGAGDEQFF.

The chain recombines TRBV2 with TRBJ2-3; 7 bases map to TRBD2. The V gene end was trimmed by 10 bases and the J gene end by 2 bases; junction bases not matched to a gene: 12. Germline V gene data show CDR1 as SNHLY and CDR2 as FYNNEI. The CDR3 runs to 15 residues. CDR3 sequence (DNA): TGTGCCACCCTAGGGAGCGGGGATTACACAGATACGCAGTATTTT. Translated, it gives CATLGSGDYTDTQYF.

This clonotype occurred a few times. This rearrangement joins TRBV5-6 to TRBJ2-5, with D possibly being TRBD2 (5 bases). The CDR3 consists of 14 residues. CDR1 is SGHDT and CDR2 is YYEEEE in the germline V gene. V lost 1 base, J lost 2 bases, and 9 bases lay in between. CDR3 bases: TGTGCCAGCAGCTTGAGACTAACACAAGAGACCCAGTACTTC. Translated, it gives CASSLRLTQETQYF.

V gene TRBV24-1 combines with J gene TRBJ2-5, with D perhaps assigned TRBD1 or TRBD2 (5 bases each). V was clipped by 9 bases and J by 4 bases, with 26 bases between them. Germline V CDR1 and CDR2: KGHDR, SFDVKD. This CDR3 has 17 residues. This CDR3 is CATGKGAVGVEGETQYF. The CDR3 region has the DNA TGTGCCACCGGAAAAGGGGCTGTGGGGGTAGAAGGAGAGACCCAGTACTTC.

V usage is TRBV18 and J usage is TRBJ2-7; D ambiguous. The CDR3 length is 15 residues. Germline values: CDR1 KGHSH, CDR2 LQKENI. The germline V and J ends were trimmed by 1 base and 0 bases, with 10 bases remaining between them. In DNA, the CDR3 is TGTGCCAGCTCACCACGCGACCCTAGCTCCTACGAGCAGTACTTC. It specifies CASSPRDPSSYEQYF.

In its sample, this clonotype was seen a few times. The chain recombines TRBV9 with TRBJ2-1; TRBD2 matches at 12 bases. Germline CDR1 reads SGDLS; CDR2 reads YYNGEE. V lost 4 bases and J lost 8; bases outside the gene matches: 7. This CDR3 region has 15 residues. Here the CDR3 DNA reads TGTGCCAGCAGCCTACTAGCGGGAGGTTCCGATGAGCAGTTCTTC. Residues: CASSLLAGGSDEQFF.

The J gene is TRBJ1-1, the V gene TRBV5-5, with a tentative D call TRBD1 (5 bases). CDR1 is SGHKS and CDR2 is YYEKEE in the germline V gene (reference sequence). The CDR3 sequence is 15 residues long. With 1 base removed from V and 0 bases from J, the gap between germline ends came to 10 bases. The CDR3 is CASSLMQGLNTEAFF. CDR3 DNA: TGTGCCAGCAGCTTGATGCAGGGCCTGAACACTGAAGCTTTCTTT.

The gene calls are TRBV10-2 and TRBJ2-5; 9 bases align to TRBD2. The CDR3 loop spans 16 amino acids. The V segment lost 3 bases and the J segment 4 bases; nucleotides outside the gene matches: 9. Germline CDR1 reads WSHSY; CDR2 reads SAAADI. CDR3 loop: CASSDPLAGERETQYF. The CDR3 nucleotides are TGCGCCAGCAGTGACCCCTTAGCGGGAGAACGAGAGACCCAGTACTTC.

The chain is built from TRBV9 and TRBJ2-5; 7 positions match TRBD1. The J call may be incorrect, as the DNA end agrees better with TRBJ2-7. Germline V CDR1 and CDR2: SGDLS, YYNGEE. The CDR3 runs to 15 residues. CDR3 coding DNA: TGTGCCAGCAGCCCTTCGACAGGGTATCCCTACGAGCAGTACTTC. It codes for CASSPSTGYPYEQYF.

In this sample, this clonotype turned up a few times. DNA of the CDR3: TGCAGCGTTGCAGGGCGCTTCTCTGGGGCCAACGTCCTGACTTTC. Translated, it gives CSVAGRFSGANVLTF. This sequence joins TRBV29-1 and TRBJ2-6; possible D gene TRBD1, 5 bases. The CDR3 contains 15 residues. The V end lost 4 bases, the J end lost 0 bases, and 10 bases lay between the germline ends. Per germline, CDR1 SQVTM and CDR2 ANQGSEA. Based on the CDR3 plus reference TRBV29-1 and TRBJ2-6, the full variable domain is SAVISQKPSRDICQRGTSLTIQCQVDSQVTMMFWYRQQPGQSLTLIATANQGSEATYESGFVIDKFPISRPNLTFSTLTVSNMSPEDSSIYLCSVAGRFSGANVLTFGAGSRLTVL.

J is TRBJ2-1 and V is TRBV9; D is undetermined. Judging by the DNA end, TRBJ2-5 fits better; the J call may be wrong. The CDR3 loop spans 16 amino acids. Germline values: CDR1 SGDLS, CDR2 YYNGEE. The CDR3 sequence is CASSVGLGVKLETQYF. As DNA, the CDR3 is TGTGCCAGCAGCGTAGGACTGGGCGTTAAGCTGGAGACCCAGTACTTC.

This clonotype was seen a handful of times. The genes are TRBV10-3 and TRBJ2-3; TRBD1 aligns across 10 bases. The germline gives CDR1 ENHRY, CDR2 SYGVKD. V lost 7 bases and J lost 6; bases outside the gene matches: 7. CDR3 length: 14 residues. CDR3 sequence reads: CAITRDRGGDTQYF. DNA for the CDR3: TGTGCCATCACCAGGGACAGGGGCGGTGATACGCAGTATTTT.